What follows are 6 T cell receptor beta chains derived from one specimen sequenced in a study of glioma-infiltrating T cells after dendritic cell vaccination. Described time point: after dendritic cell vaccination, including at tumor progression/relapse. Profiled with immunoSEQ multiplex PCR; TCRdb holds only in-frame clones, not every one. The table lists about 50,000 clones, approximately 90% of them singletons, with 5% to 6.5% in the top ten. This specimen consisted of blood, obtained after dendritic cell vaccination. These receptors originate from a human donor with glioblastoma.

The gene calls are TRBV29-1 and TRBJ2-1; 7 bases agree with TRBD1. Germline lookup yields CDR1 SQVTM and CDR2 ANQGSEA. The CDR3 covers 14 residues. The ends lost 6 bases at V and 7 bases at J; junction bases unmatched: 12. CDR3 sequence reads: CSVGTGVPGNEQFF. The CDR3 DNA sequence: TGCAGCGTGGGAACAGGGGTGCCGGGAAATGAGCAGTTCTTC.

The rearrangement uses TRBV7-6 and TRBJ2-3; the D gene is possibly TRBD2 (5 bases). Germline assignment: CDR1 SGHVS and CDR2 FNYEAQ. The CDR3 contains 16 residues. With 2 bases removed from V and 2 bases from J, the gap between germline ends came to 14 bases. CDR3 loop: CASSLFGERYTDTQYF. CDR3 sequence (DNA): TGTGCCAGCAGCTTATTCGGGGAAAGGTACACAGATACGCAGTATTTT.

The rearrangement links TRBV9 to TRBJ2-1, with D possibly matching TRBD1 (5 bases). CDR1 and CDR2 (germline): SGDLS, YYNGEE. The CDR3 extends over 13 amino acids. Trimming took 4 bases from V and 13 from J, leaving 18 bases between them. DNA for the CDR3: TGTGCCAGCAGCTCGGATGTCGTGCAGGGTCAGTTCTTC. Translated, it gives CASSSDVVQGQFF.

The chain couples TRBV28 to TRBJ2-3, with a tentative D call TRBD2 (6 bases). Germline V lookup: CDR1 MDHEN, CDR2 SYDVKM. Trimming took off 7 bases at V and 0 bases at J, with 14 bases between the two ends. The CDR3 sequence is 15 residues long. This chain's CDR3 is CASISLGRSTDTQYF. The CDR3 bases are TGTGCCAGCATCTCACTCGGGAGAAGCACAGATACGCAGTATTTT.

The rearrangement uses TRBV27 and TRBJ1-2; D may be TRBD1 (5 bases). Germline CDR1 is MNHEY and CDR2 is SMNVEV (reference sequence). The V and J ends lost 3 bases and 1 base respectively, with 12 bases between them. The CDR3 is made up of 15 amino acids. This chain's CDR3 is CASSLGQGGNYGYTF. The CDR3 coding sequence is TGTGCCAGCAGTTTGGGCCAGGGCGGTAACTATGGCTACACCTTC.

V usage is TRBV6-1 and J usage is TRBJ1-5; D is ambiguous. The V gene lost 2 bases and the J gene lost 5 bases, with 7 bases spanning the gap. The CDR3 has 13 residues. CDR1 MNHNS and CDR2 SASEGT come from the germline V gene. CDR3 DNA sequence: TGTGCCAGCAGTGAATCGCGTCATCAGCCCCAGCATTTT. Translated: CASSESRHQPQHF.